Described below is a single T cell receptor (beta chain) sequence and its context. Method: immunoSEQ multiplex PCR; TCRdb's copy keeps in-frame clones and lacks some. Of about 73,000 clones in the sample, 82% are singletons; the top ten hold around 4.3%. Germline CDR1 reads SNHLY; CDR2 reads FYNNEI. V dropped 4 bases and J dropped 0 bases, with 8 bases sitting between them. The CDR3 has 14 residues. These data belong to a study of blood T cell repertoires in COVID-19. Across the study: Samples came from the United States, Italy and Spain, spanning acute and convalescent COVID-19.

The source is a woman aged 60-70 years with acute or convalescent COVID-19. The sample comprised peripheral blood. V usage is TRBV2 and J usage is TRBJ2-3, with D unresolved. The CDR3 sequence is CASSVYSSTDTQYF. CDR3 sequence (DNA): TGTGCCAGCAGTGTGTACTCGAGCACAGATACGCAGTATTTT.